This T cell receptor (beta chain) was identified in a study of radiotherapy plus CTLA-4 blockade in lung cancer. For the study at large: Objective responses were observed in 15% to 20% of patients, and disease control was achieved by 31%.

Clones were sequenced by immunoSEQ multiplex PCR, and TCRdb holds only the in-frame ones, with some missing. The sample holds around 99,000 clones, approximately 86% seen once. People whose metastatic non-small-cell lung cancer was chemo-refractory got focal radiation along with CTLA-4 blockade by ipilimumab. Germline-derived CDR1 and CDR2 are MNHEY and SVGAGI. The CDR3 is made up of 15 amino acids. The V and J ends lost 7 bases and 5 bases, in that order; junction bases with no gene match: 13. For this clone: Its antigen remains unknown.

Findings of the study overall: Some TCR clones had been derived from tumors. These clones expanded in peripheral blood after radiotherapy plus ipilimumab.

Specimen: peripheral blood, collected from a patient treated with radiotherapy plus ipilimumab. The gene calls are TRBV6-5 and TRBJ1-2, with 7 bases that match TRBD1. The source of this sequence is a human donor with non-small cell lung cancer that progressed on radiotherapy plus ipilimumab. The DNA for the CDR3 is TGTGCCAGCACCTCTGACAGGGACGTGTGGTATGGCTACACCTTC. Protein product: CASTSDRDVWYGYTF.